The next 29 T cell receptor beta chains were all read from a single sample in a study of T cells after yellow fever vaccination. TCRdb re-derived calls from the 5' RACE reads in MiXCR, one entry per CDR3 protein. The sample carries 150,000 to 200,000 distinct CDR3 sequences, under 7.5% recorded once. The sample was CD4+ T cells sorted from PBMCs, taken less than 6 days after the first yellow fever vaccination. All receptors come from a man younger than 30 who received the YFV17D yellow fever vaccine.

The chain is built from TRBV19 and TRBJ1-2; D may be TRBD1 (5 bases). CDR3 length: 13 amino acids. Trimming pared 9 bases from V and 2 bases from J, leaving 13 bases between. Germline V gene sequence: CDR1 LNHDA, CDR2 SQIVND (reference sequence). The CDR3 DNA follows: TGTGCCAGCCGCAGGGATTCCAACTATGGCTACACCTTC. It codes for CASRRDSNYGYTF.

Points on this clonotype: The CDR3 end shows no conserved phenylalanine or tryptophan, and so a read error is likely. V and J are TRBV7-2 and TRBJ1-2, with TRBD1 matching over 9 bases. This CDR3 has 15 amino acids. Trimming cost V 1 base and J 8 bases; bases outside gene matches: 8. Germline V gene sequence: CDR1 SGHTA, CDR2 FQGNSA. CDR3 in DNA: TGTGCCAGCAGCTTAGAATTACAGGGGGCGGGAGGCTACACCTAC. It yields the protein CASSLELQGAGGYTY.

There are many counts of this clonotype. The rearrangement joins TRBV11-1 to TRBJ2-3; maybe TRBD2 (5 bases). CDR3 length equals 14 residues. Deletions cut 5 bases from V and 4 bases from J, with 13 bases between. Germline CDR1 is SGHAT and CDR2 is FQDESV (reference sequence). Here the CDR3 DNA reads TGTGCCAGCAGCCCTCGAGGAGGCGCAGATACGCAGTATTTT. As protein: CASSPRGGADTQYF.

This clonotype was seen ten or more times. This chain joins TRBV7-2 and TRBJ1-5; a possible D gene is TRBD1 (6 bases). The CDR3 totals 13 residues. CDR1 and CDR2 from the germline V gene are SGHTA and FQGNSA. V was trimmed by 5 bases and J by 5 bases, leaving 10 bases between them. CDR3 protein: CASSVQGDQPQHF. The DNA for the CDR3 is TGTGCCAGCAGCGTACAGGGTGATCAGCCCCAGCATTTT.

Remarks on this clonotype: Since a much larger clone is just one base distant, this may be a read error. This sequence joins TRBV11-2 and TRBJ2-5; a possible D gene is TRBD2 (5 bases). Germline V gene sequence: CDR1 SGHAT, CDR2 FQNNGV. The CDR3 runs to 14 residues. V was clipped by 1 base and J by 10 bases, with 16 bases between them. CDR3 coding DNA: TGTGCCAGCAGCTTAGGGCTAGCAATAAAGAACCAGTACTTC. This translates into CASSLGLAIKNQYF.

This clonotype was seen at least ten times. V usage is TRBV5-6 and J usage is TRBJ2-7, with 7 nucleotides matching TRBD2. V was clipped by 0 bases and J by 0 bases; unmatched bases: 3. The CDR3 has 15 amino acids. Per the germline V gene, CDR1 is SGHDT and CDR2 is YYEEEE. CDR3 nucleotides: TGTGCCAGCAGCTTGGTCGGGGGGATCTCCTACGAGCAGTACGTC. Translation: CASSLVGGISYEQYV.

The chain employs TRBV3-1 and TRBJ2-1; D remains ambiguous. V lost 4 bases and J 5 bases, leaving 3 bases between the germline ends. The CDR3 loop spans 11 amino acids. Germline loops: CDR1 LGHDT, CDR2 YNNKEL (reference sequence). The CDR3 loop reads CASSLHNEQFF. The CDR3 DNA reads as TGTGCCAGCAGCCTACACAATGAGCAGTTCTTC.

This clonotype showed up many times. V and J are TRBV14 and TRBJ2-5; D tentatively fits TRBD1 or TRBD2 (5 bases each). The CDR3 has 14 residues. Germline lookup yields CDR1 SGHDN and CDR2 FVKESK. Trimming stripped 5 bases from V and 5 bases from J, with 15 bases between. Here the CDR3 reads CASSWGRRWETQYF. The CDR3 coding sequence is TGTGCCAGCAGCTGGGGACGGCGGTGGGAGACCCAGTACTTC.

This clonotype was detected only a few times. The CDR3 sequence: CASSFPRDTGELFF. The DNA of the CDR3 is TGTGCCAGCAGCTTTCCACGGGACACCGGGGAGCTGTTTTTT. The chain recombines TRBV7-2 with TRBJ2-2; D is uncertain. This CDR3 has 14 residues. Germline V gene lookup returns CDR1 SGHTA and CDR2 FQGNSA. V lost 3 bases and J lost 3, with 8 bases in between.

There are many counts of this clonotype. The chain employs TRBV7-2 and TRBJ2-1; possibly TRBD2 for D (5 bases). The CDR3 covers 14 residues. Germline values: CDR1 SGHTA, CDR2 FQGNSA. V lost 4 bases to trimming and J lost 9 bases, with 16 bases between them. The CDR3 region is CASSSRLYMGEQFF. CDR3 in DNA: TGTGCCAGCAGCTCCAGACTATATATGGGTGAGCAGTTCTTC.

This clonotype appeared many times. J is TRBJ2-3 and V is TRBV5-1; the match to TRBD2 covers 9 bases. This CDR3 region has 15 residues. Germline CDR1 is SGHRS and CDR2 is YFSETQ. The trim removed 5 bases at V and 5 bases at J, leaving 9 bases unmatched. The chain's CDR3 is CASRFLAGDGDTQYF. The CDR3 DNA reads TGCGCCAGCAGGTTTTTAGCGGGGGATGGAGATACGCAGTATTTT.

This clonotype was found many times. V usage is TRBV7-2 and J usage is TRBJ2-5; D gene unclear. Trimming removed 2 bases at V and 0 bases at J, with 7 bases between. CDR1 and CDR2 from the germline V gene are SGHTA and FQGNSA. The CDR3 has 14 residues. CDR3 region: CASSLNWYQETQYF. In DNA, the CDR3 is TGTGCCAGCAGCTTAAATTGGTACCAAGAGACCCAGTACTTC.

In this sample, this clonotype turned up a few times. J is TRBJ2-3 and V is TRBV6-2 or TRBV6-3; 7 bases align to TRBD2. In germline, CDR1 is MNHEY, CDR2 SVGEGT. The CDR3 totals 13 residues. Trimming at V came to 8 bases and at J to 4 bases, leaving 6 bases not matched to a gene. The CDR3 DNA sequence: TGTGCCAGCCGGGTCGCGGGAGCAGATACGCAGTATTTT. Amino acids: CASRVAGADTQYF.

This clonotype came up many times. The chain is built from TRBV21-1 and TRBJ1-1; TRBD1 reflects the table's D call only, with no check against the DNA. TRBV21-1 is assigned pseudogene status. This CDR3 has 12 amino acids. The CDR3 DNA sequence: TGTGCCAGCAGCAAAGGGAACAGGGAGACTTTCTTT. Amino acid sequence: CASSKGNRETFF.

This clonotype was observed at least ten times. The V call is TRBV5-8, the J call TRBJ2-2, with D unresolved. V lost 4 bases and J lost 1, with 8 bases in between. The germline gives CDR1 SGHTS, CDR2 YDEGEE. CDR3 size: 14 residues. The CDR3 nucleotides are TGTGCCAGCAGCCCGCACAGGAACACCGGGGAGCTGTTTTTT. It encodes CASSPHRNTGELFF.

Many counts were recorded for this clonotype. This chain links TRBV6-1 with TRBJ2-3; D ambiguous. Trimming took off 0 bases at V and 2 bases at J, with 12 bases between the two ends. CDR1 is MNHNS and CDR2 is SASEGT in the germline V gene. The CDR3 is made up of 16 amino acids. The CDR3, as DNA: TGTGCCAGCAGTGAAGCGCTCAACGCCCCCACAGATACGCAGTATTTT. Translating it yields CASSEALNAPTDTQYF.

The chain combines TRBV18 with TRBJ2-7; 13 nucleotides match TRBD2. The CDR3 has 18 residues. V dropped 2 bases and J dropped 7; count of bases not matched to a gene: 14. CDR1 is KGHSH and CDR2 is LQKENI in the germline V gene. The CDR3 DNA follows: TGTGCCAGCTCACCATCCGGGACTAGCGGGATAGGAGGGCGGGAGCAGTACGTC. This sequence encodes CASSPSGTSGIGGREQYV.

Points on this clonotype: This may stem from a read error, because a much larger clone lies one nucleotide away. This chain connects TRBV5-1 to TRBJ1-6, with TRBD1 as a possible D gene (6 bases). V was trimmed by 4 bases and J by 9 bases, leaving 11 bases between them. This CDR3 has 13 amino acids. Germline assignment: CDR1 SGHRS and CDR2 YFSETQ. The CDR3 DNA is TGCGCCAGCAGCGAGGTCAGGGGTTCACCCCTCCACTTT. Protein sequence: CASSEVRGSPLHF.

This clonotype was recorded a few times. CDR3 bases: TGTGCCAGCAGATACCGGGACATACTCACCGGGGAGCTGTTTTTT. Its protein is CASRYRDILTGELFF. The gene calls are TRBV6-6 and TRBJ2-2, with a tentative D call TRBD1 (6 bases). Germline CDR1 reads MNHNY; CDR2 reads SVGAGI (reference sequence). Trimming took off 6 bases at V and 4 bases at J, with 15 bases between the two ends. The CDR3 totals 15 residues.

This clonotype showed up many times. The chain uses TRBV9 and TRBJ2-3, with unresolved D. Per the germline V gene, CDR1 is SGDLS and CDR2 is YYNGEE. The germline V and J ends were trimmed by 0 bases and 0 bases, with 5 bases remaining between them. This CDR3 comprises 14 residues. CDR3 nucleotides: TGTGCCAGCAGCGTAGTCCCTAGCACAGATACGCAGTATTTT. Residues: CASSVVPSTDTQYF. Full variable domain (remainder filled in from reference TRBV9 and TRBJ2-3): DSGVTQTPKHLITATGQRVTLRCSPRSGDLSVYWYQQSLDQGLQFLIQYYNGEERAKGNILERFSAQQFPDLHSELNLSSLELGDSALYFCASSVVPSTDTQYFGPGTRLTVL.

This clonotype was detected many times. The CDR3 nucleotides are TGTGCCAGCAGTGCCCTAGGTTACTGCTACAATGAGCAGTTCTTC. Translated, it gives CASSALGYCYNEQFF. The rearrangement uses TRBV6-4 and TRBJ2-1; D not resolved. V was clipped by 4 bases and J by 3 bases, with 13 bases between them. The CDR3 covers 15 residues. Per the germline V gene, CDR1 is MRHNA and CDR2 is SNTAGT.

This clonotype was recorded at least ten times. This chain links TRBV6-5 with TRBJ1-1, with D perhaps matching TRBD1 (5 bases). V lost 6 bases and J 10 bases, leaving 30 bases between the germline ends. CDR3 size: 17 residues. Germline V gene sequence: CDR1 MNHEY, CDR2 SVGAGI. In DNA, the CDR3 is TGTGCCAGCAGGATAAGATCCTCCAGGGCCGCGGGTTTCGGAGCTTTCTTT. Amino acid sequence: CASRIRSSRAAGFGAFF.

This clonotype was observed many times. The chain couples TRBV15 to TRBJ1-2; TRBD1 matches 9 bases. Germline V gene lookup returns CDR1 LNHNV and CDR2 YYDKDF (reference sequence). J was trimmed by 5 bases and V by 0 bases; bases with no gene match: 4. The CDR3 consists of 15 residues. The CDR3 sequence: CATSRELGTGYGYTF. The CDR3 coding sequence is TGTGCCACCAGCAGAGAATTGGGGACAGGGTATGGCTACACCTTC.

Concerning this clonotype itself: One base away lies a much larger clone, so this may be a sequencing read error. This rearrangement joins TRBV10-3 to TRBJ1-4; no clear D. CDR1 is ENHRY and CDR2 is SYGVKD in the germline V gene. V lost 3 bases and J 8 bases, leaving 13 bases between the germline ends. The CDR3 sequence is 14 residues long. CDR3 sequence (DNA): TGTGCCATCAGTGATGGGGTAATTGTGGAAAAACTGTTTTTT. Its protein product is CAISDGVIVEKLFF.

This clonotype was found a few times. The J gene is TRBJ1-1, the V gene TRBV7-3, with D perhaps matching TRBD1 (6 bases). The CDR3 extends over 14 amino acids. Trimming took off 5 bases at V and 0 bases at J, with 10 bases between the two ends. The V gene's germline CDR1 is SGHTA and CDR2 FQGTGA. In nucleotides, the CDR3 is TGTGCCAGCAGCCTGGACAGTGTGAACACTGAAGCTTTCTTT. Translating it yields CASSLDSVNTEAFF.

The chain carries TRBV4-2 and TRBJ1-2; no clear D gene. Germline V gene data show CDR1 as LGHNA and CDR2 as YNFKEQ. With 3 bases removed from V and 8 bases from J, the gap between germline ends came to 19 bases. The CDR3 consists of 15 residues. The CDR3, as DNA: TGTGCCAGCAGCCATTGGACCGAAGACCTAGGGGGCTACACCTTC. Amino acids: CASSHWTEDLGGYTF.

This clonotype occurred a few times. The gene calls are TRBV4-3 and TRBJ2-1; 7 nucleotides align to TRBD1. CDR1 LGHNA and CDR2 YSLEER come from the germline V gene. J lost 1 base, V lost 2 bases, and 2 bases had no gene match. The CDR3 spans 15 residues. The CDR3 loop is CASSQRTGSYNEQFF. CDR3 DNA sequence: TGCGCCAGCAGCCAAAGGACAGGTTCCTACAATGAGCAGTTCTTC.

This clonotype showed up just a few times. The chain couples TRBV9 to TRBJ1-3; maybe TRBD1 (5 bases). Trimming removed 3 bases at V and 4 bases at J, with 5 bases between. In germline, CDR1 is SGDLS, CDR2 YYNGEE. This CDR3 contains 12 residues. The CDR3: CASSDRGNTIYF. The CDR3 DNA is TGTGCCAGCAGCGACAGGGGAAACACCATATATTTT.

The chain joins TRBV20-1 to TRBJ2-4, with a possible D match to TRBD2 (6 bases). V was trimmed by 8 bases and J by 0 bases, leaving 8 bases between them. This CDR3 region has 12 residues. The germline CDR1 and CDR2 sequences are DFQATT and SNEGSKA (reference sequence). CDR3 in DNA: TGCAGTAAGGGACTAGCCAAAAACATTCAGTACTTC. Its translation: CSKGLAKNIQYF.